This T cell receptor (beta chain) appears in the sequencing data of a study of blood T cell repertoires in COVID-19. For the study at large: Collection of acute and convalescent COVID-19 samples took place in the United States, Italy and Spain.

Authors' analysis steps: Amplified reference gene primers provided the basis for estimating nucleated cell counts. The protocol was immunoSEQ multiplex PCR, while the TCRdb copy is restricted to in-frame clones and leaves out a portion. V and J calls and clone size are those listed in that table; D and trimming were worked out from the DNA. This sample yields tens of thousands of clones, of which around 84% are seen a single time; over 15% belongs to the top ten. V was cut by 0 bases and J by 3 bases, with 6 bases left in between. This CDR3 contains 13 residues. CDR1 is SGHRS, CDR2 YFSETQ, per germline. The count of this clone is one.

The genes are TRBV5-1 and TRBJ1-1; D unclear. This receptor was obtained from a man aged 65-85 years with active COVID-19. The specimen sequenced was peripheral blood. Written as DNA, the CDR3 is TGCGCCAGCAGCTTGGAACGGGACACTGAAGCTTTCTTT. It yields the protein CASSLERDTEAFF.